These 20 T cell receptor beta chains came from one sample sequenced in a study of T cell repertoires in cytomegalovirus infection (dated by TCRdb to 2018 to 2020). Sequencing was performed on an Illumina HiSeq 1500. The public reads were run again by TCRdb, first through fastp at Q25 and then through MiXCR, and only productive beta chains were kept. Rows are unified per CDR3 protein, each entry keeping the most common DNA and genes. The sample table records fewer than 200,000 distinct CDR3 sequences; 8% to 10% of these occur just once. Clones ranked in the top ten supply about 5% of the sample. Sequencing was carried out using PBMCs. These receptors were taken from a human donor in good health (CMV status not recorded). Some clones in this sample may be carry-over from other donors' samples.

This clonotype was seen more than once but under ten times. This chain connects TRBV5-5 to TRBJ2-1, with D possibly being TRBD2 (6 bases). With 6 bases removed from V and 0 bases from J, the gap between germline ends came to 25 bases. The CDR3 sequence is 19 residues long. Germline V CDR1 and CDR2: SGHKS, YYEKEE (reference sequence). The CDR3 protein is CASTRGGRSDESSYNEQFF. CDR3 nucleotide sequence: TGTGCCAGCACCCGAGGAGGGAGGAGCGATGAAAGCTCCTACAATGAGCAGTTCTTC.

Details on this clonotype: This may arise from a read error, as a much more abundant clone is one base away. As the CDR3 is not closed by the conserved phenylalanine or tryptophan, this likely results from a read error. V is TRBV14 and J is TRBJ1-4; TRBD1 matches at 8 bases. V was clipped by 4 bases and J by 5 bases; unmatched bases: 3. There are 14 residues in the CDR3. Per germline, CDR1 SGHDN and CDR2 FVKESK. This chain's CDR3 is CASSPRQGNEKLFS. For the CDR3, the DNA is TGTGCCAGCAGCCCCAGACAGGGGAATGAAAAACTGTTTTCT.

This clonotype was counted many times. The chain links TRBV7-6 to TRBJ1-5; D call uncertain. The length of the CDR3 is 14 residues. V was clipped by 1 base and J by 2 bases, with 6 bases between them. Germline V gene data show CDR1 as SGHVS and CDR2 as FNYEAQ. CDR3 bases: TGTGCCAGCAGCTTAGACAGTGGCAATCAGCCCCAGCATTTT. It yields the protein CASSLDSGNQPQHF.

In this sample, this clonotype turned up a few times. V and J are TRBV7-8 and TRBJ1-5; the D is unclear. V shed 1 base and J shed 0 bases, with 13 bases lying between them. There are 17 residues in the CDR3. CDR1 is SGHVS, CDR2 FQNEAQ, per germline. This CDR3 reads CASSLGRNIYSNQPQHF. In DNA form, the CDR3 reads TGTGCCAGCAGCTTAGGACGGAACATTTATAGCAATCAGCCCCAGCATTTT.

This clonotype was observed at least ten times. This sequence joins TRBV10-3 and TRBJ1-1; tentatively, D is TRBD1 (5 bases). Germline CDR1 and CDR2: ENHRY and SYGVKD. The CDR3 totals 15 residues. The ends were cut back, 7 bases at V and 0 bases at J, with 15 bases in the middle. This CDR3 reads CAITQDLLVNTEAFF. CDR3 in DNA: TGTGCCATCACACAGGATCTTTTAGTGAACACTGAAGCTTTCTTT.

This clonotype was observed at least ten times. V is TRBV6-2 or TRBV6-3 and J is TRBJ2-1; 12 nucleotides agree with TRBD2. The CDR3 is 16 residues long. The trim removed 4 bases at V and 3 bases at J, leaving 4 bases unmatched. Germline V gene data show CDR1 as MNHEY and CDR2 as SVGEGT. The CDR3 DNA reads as TGTGCCAGCAGTTCCGGACTAGCGGGGCTCTACAATGAGCAGTTCTTC. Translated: CASSSGLAGLYNEQFF.

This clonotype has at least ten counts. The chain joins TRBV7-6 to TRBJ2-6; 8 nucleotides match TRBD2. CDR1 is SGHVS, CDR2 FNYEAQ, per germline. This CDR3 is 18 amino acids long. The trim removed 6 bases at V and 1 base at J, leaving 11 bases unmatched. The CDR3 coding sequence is TGTGCCAGCAGTTCCGCGGGGGGAACCTTTTCTGGGGCCAACGTCCTGACTTTC. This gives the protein CASSSAGGTFSGANVLTF. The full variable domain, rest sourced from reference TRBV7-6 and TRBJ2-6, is GAGVSQSPRYKVTKRGQDVALRCDPISGHVSLYWYRQALGQGPEFLTYFNYEAQQDKSGLPNDRFSAERPEGSISTLTIQRTEQRDSAMYRCASSSAGGTFSGANVLTFGAGSRLTVL.

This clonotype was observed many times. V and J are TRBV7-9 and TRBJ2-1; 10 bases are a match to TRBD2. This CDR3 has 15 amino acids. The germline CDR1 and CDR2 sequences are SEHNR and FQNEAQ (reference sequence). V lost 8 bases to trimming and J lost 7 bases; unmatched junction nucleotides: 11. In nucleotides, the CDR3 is TGTGCCAGCGGGATAGCGGGGGGCCAGGGAAATGAGCAGTTCTTC. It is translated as CASGIAGGQGNEQFF.

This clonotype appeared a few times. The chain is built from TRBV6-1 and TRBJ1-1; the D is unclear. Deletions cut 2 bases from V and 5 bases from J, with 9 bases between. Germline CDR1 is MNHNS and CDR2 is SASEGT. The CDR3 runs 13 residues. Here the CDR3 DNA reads TGTGCCAGCAGTGAATGGCCCGCGACTGAAGCTTTCTTT. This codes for CASSEWPATEAFF.

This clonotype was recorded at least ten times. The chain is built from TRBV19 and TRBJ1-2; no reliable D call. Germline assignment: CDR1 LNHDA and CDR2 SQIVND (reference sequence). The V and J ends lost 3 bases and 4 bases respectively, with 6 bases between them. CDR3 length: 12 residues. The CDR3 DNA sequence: TGTGCCAGTAGTATGTCAGCCTATGGCTACACCTTC. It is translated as CASSMSAYGYTF.

CDR3 sequence reads: CASMRQRQEAFF. The CDR3, as DNA: TGTGCCAGCATGAGGCAGAGACAAGAAGCTTTCTTT. The chain carries TRBV5-8 and TRBJ1-1; D is uncertain. From germline, CDR1 is SGHTS and CDR2 YDEGEE. The CDR3 has 12 amino acids. With 6 bases removed from V and 8 bases from J, the gap between germline ends came to 14 bases.

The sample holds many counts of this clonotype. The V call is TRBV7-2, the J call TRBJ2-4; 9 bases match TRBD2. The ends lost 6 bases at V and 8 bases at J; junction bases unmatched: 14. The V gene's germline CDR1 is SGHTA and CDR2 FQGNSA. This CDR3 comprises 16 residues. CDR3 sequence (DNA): TGTGCCAGCAGAAGAGGGGTAGCGGGAGCGTCGGACATTCAGTACTTC. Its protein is CASRRGVAGASDIQYF.

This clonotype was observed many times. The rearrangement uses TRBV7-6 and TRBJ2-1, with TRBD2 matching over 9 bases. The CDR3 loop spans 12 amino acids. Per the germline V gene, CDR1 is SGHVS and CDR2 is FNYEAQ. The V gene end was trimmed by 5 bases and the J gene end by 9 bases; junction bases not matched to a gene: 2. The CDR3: CASSRGGGEQFF. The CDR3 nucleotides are TGTGCCAGCAGCCGCGGGGGGGGTGAGCAGTTCTTC.

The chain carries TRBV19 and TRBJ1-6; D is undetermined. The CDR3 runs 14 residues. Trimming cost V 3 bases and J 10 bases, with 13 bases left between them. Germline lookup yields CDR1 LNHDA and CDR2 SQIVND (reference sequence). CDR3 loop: CASSMGRISSPLHF. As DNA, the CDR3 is TGTGCCAGTAGTATGGGCAGGATCAGCTCACCCCTCCACTTT.

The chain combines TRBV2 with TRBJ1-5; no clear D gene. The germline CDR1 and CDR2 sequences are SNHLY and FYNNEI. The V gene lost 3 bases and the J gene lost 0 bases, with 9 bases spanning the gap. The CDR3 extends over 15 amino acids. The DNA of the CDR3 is TGTGCCAGCAGTGAGTACAGCCATAGCAATCAGCCCCAGCATTTT. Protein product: CASSEYSHSNQPQHF.

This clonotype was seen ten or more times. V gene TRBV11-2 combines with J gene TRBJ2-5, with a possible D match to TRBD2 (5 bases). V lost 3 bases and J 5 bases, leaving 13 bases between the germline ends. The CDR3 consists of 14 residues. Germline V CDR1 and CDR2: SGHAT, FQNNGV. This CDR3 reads CASSLWVGGETQYF. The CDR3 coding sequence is TGTGCCAGCAGCTTGTGGGTAGGCGGGGAGACCCAGTACTTC.

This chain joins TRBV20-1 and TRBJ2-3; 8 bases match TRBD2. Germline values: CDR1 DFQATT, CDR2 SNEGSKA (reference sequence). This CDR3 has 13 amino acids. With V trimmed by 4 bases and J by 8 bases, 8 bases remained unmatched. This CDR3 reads CSANAGRERTQYF. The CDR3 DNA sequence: TGCAGTGCTAATGCCGGGAGGGAGCGTACGCAGTATTTT.

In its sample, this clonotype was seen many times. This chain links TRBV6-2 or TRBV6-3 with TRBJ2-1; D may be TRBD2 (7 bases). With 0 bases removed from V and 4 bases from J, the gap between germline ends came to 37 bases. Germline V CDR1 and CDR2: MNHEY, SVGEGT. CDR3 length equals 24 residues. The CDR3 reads CASSYSSSPLGAGTPVSPYNEQFF. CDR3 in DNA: TGTGCCAGCAGTTACTCCAGTTCCCCCCTAGGAGCGGGGACACCGGTGTCCCCGTACAATGAGCAGTTCTTC.

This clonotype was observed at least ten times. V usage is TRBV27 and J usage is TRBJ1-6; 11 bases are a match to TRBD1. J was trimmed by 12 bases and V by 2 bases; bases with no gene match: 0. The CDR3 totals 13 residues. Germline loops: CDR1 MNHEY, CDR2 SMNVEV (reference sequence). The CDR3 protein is CASSLGTGGPLHF. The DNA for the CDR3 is TGTGCCAGCAGTTTAGGGACAGGGGGACCCCTCCACTTT.

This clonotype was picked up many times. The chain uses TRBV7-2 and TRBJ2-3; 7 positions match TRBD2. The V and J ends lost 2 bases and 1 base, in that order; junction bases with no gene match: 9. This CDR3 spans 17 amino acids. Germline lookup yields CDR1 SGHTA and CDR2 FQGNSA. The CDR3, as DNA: TGTGCCAGCAGCTTAAGGTTATCGCGGGAGCGCACAGATACGCAGTATTTT. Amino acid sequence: CASSLRLSRERTDTQYF. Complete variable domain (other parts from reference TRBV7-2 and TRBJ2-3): GAGVSQSPSNKVTEKGKDVELRCDPISGHTALYWYRQSLGQGLEFLIYFQGNSAPDKSGLPSDRFSAERTGGSVSTLTIQRTQQEDSAVYLCASSLRLSRERTDTQYFGPGTRLTVL.